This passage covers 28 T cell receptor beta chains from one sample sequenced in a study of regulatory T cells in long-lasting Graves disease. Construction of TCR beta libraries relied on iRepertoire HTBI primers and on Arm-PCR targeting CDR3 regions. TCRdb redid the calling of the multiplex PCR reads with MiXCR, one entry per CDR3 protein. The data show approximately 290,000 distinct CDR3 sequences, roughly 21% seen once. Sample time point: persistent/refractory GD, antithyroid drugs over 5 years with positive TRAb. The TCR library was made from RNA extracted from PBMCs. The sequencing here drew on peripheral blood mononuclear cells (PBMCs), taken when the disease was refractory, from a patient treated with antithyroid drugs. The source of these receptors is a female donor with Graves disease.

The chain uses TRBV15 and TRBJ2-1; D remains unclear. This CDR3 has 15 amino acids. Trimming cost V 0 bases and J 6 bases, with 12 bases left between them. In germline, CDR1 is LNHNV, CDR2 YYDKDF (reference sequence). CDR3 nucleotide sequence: TGTGCCACCAGCAGAGATTTATCGGAGTTCAATGAGCAGTTCTTC. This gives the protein CATSRDLSEFNEQFF.

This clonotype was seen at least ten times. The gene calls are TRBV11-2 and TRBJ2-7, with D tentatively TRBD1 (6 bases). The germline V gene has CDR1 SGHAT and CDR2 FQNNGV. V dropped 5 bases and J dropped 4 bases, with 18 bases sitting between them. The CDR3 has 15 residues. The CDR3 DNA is TGTGCCAGCAGCCTCTCCGGGACACAAACTTACGAGCAGTACTTC. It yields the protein CASSLSGTQTYEQYF.

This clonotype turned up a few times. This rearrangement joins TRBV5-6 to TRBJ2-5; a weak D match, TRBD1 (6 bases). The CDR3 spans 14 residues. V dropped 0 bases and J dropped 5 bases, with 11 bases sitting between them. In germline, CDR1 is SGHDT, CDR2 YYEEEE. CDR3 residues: CASSLARGRETQYF. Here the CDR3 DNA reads TGTGCCAGCAGCTTGGCCAGGGGTAGGGAGACCCAGTACTTC.

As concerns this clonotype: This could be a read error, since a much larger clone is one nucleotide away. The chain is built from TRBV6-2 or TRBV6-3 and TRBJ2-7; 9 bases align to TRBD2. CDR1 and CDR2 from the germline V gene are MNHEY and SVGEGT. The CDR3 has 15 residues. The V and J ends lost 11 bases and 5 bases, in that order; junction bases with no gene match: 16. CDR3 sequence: CAGAGGRASENEQYF. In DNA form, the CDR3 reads TGTGCCGGCGCGGGCGGGAGGGCCTCTGAGAACGAGCAGTACTTC.

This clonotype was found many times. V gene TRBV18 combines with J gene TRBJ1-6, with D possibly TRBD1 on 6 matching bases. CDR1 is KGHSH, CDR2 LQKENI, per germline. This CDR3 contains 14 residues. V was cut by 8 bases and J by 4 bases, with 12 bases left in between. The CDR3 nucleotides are TGTGCCAGCAGCCCGCAGGGGTATAATTCACCCCTCCACTTT. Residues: CASSPQGYNSPLHF.

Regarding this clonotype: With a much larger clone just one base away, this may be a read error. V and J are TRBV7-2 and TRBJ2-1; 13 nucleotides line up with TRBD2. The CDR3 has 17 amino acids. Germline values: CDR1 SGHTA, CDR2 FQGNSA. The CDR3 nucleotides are TGTGCCAGCAGTTTCGGTGGGACTAGCGGGACCAACAATGCGCAGTTCTTC. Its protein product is CASSFGGTSGTNNAQFF.

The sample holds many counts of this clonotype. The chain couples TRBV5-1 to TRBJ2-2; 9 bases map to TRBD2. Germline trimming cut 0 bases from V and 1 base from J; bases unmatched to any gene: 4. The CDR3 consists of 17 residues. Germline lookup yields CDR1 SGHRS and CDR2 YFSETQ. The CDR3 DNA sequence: TGCGCCAGCAGCTTGGCATCGACTAGCGGGAACACCGGGGAGCTGTTTTTT. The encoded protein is CASSLASTSGNTGELFF.

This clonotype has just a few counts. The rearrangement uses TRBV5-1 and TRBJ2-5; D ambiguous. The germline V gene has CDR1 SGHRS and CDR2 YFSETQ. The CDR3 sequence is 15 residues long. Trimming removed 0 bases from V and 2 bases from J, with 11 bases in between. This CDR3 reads CASSLGSSVQETQYF. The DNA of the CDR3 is TGCGCCAGCAGCTTGGGTTCTTCGGTTCAAGAGACCCAGTACTTC.

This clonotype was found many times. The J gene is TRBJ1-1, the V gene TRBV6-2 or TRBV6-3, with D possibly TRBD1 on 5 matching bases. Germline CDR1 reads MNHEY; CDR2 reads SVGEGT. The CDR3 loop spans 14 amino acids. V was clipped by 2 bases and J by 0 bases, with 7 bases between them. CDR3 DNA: TGTGCCAGCAGTTACGGGGGGATGAACACTGAAGCTTTCTTT. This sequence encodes CASSYGGMNTEAFF.

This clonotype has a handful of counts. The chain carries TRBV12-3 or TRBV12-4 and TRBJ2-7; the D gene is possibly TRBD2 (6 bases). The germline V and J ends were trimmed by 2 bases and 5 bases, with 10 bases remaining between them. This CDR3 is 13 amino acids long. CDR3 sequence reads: CASSLTGENEQYF. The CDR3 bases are TGTGCCAGCAGTTTAACGGGAGAAAACGAGCAGTACTTC.

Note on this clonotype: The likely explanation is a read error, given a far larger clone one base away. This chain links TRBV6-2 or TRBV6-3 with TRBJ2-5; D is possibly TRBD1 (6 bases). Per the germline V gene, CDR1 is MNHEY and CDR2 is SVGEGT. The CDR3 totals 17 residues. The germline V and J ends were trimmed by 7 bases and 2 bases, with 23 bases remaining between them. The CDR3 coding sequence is TGTGCCAGCAACAGGGCTCCCTCGGGGATGGGTCAAGAGACCCAGTACTTC. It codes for CASNRAPSGMGQETQYF.

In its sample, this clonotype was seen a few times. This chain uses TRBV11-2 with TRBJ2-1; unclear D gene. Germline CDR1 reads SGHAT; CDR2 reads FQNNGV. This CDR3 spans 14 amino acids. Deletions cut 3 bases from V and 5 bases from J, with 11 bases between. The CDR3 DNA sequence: TGTGCCAGCAGCTTGCTAACAGATGACAATGAGCAGTTCTTC. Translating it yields CASSLLTDDNEQFF.

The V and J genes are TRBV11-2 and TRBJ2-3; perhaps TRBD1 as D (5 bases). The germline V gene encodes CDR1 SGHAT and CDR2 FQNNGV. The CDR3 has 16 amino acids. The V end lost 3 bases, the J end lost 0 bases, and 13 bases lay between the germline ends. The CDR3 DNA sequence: TGTGCCAGCAGCTTTCACGAGGACACTAGCACAGATACGCAGTATTTT. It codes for CASSFHEDTSTDTQYF.

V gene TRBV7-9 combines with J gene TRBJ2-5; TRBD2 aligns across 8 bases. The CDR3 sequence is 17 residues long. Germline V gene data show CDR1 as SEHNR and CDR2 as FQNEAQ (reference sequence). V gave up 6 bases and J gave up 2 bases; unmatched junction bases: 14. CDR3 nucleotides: TGTGCCAGCAGACGAGGTAGCCGAGCGGGAGTACAAGAGACCCAGTACTTC. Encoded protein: CASRRGSRAGVQETQYF.

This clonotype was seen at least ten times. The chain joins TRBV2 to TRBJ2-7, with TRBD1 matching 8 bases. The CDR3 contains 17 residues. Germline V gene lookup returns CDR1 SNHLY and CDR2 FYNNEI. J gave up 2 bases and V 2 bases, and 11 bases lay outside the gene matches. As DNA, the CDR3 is TGTGCCAGCAGTGAACTCCCCTCCGGGACAGGTACCTACGAGCAGTACTTC. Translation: CASSELPSGTGTYEQYF.

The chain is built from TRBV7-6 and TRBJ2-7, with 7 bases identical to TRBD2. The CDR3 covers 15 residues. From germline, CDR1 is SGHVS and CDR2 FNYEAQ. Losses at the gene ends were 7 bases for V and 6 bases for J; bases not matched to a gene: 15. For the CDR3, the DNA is TGTGCCAGCACCCCGTGGGGGGGTTCCCTATCCGAGCAGTACTTC. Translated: CASTPWGGSLSEQYF.

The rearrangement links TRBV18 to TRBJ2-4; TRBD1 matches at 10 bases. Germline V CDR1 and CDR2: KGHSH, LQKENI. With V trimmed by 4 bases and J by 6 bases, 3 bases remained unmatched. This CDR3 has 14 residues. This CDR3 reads CASSLRDRGNIQYF. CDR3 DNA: TGTGCCAGCTCACTTAGGGACAGGGGAAACATTCAGTACTTC.

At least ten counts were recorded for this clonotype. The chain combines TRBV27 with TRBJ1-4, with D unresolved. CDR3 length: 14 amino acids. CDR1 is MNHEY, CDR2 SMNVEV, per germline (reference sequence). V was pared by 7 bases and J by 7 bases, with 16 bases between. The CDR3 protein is CASTPTPNSEKLFF. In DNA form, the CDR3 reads TGTGCCAGCACCCCCACACCAAACAGTGAAAAACTGTTTTTT.

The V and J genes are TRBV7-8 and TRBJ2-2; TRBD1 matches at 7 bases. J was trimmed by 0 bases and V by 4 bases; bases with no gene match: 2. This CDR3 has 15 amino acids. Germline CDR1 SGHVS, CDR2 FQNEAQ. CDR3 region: CASSWTGANTGELFF. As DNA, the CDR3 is TGTGCCAGCAGCTGGACAGGAGCGAACACCGGGGAGCTGTTTTTT.

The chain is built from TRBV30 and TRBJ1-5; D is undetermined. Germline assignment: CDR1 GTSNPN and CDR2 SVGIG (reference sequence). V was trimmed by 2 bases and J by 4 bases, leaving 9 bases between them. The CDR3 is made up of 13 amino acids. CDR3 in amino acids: CAWSHGWNQPQHF. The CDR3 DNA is TGTGCCTGGAGTCACGGTTGGAATCAGCCCCAGCATTTT.

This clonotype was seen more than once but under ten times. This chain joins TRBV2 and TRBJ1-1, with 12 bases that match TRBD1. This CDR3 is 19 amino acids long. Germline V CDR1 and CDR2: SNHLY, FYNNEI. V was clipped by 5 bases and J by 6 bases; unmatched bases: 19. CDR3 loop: CASSRMGHRDRGPYAEAFF. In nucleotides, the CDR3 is TGTGCCAGCAGTCGAATGGGGCACCGGGACAGGGGGCCTTACGCTGAAGCTTTCTTT. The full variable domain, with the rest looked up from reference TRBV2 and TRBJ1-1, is EPEVTQTPSHQVTQMGQEVILRCVPISNHLYFYWYRQILGQKVEFLVSFYNNEISEKSEIFDDQFSVERPDGSNFTLKIRSTKLEDSAMYFCASSRMGHRDRGPYAEAFFGQGTRLTVV.

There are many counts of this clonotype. CDR3 nucleotide sequence: TGTGCCAGCAGTCCGGGGGGACGGTCGAACACTGAAGCTTTCTTT. Encoded protein: CASSPGGRSNTEAFF. The rearrangement uses TRBV12-3 or TRBV12-4 and TRBJ1-1; a possible D gene is TRBD1 (5 bases). Trimming removed 5 bases at V and 1 base at J, with 14 bases between. This CDR3 is 15 amino acids long.

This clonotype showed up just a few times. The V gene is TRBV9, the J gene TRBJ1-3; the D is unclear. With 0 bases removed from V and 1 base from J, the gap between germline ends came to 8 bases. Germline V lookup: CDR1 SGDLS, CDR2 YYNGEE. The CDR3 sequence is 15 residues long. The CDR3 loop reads CASSVGQESGNTIYF. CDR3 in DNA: TGTGCCAGCAGCGTAGGGCAGGAATCTGGAAACACCATATATTTT.

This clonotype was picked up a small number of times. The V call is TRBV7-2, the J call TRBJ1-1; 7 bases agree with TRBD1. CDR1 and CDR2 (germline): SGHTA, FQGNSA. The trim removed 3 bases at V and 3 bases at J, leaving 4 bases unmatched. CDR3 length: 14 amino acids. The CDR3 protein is CASSFARGDTEAFF. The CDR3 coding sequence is TGTGCCAGCAGCTTTGCCAGGGGGGACACTGAAGCTTTCTTT.

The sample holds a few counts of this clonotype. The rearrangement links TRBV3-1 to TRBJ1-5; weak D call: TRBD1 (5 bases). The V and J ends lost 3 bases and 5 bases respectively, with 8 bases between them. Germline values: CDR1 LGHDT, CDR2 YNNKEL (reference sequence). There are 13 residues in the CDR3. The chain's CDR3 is CASSQGLDQPQHF. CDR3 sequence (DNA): TGTGCCAGCAGCCAGGGGCTAGATCAGCCCCAGCATTTT.

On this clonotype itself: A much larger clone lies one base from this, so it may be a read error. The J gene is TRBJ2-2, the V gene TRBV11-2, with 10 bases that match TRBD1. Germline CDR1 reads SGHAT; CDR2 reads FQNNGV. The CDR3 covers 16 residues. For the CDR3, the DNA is TGTGTCAGCAGCTCACCCCGGGACAGGGGCACCGGGGAGCTGTTTTTT. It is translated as CVSSSPRDRGTGELFF. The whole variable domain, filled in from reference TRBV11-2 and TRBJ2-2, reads EAGVAQSPRYKIIEKRQSVAFWCNPISGHATLYWYQQILGQGPKLLIQFQNNGVVDDSQLPKDRFSAERLKGVDSTLKIQPAKLEDSAVYLCVSSSPRDRGTGELFFGEGSRLTVL.

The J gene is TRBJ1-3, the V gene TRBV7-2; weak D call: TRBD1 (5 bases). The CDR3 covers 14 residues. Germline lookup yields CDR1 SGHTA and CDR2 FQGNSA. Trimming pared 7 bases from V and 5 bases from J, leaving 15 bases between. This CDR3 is CASMGGKGRNTIYF. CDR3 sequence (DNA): TGTGCCAGCATGGGGGGGAAGGGAAGAAACACCATATATTTT.

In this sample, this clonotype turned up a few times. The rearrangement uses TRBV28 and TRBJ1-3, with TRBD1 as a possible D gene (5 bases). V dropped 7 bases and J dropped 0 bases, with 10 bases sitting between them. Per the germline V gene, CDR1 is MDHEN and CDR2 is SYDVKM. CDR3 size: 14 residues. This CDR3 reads CASIDSRSGNTIYF. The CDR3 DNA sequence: TGTGCCAGCATCGACAGCCGCTCTGGAAACACCATATATTTT.